The 21 T cell receptor beta chains given below trace back to one sample, sequenced in a study of cytomegalovirus exposure and HLA in healthy donors. PCR amplification relied on 60 Vbeta primers (plus 13 Jbeta primers). The data were produced by immunoSEQ multiplex PCR, yet TCRdb's version contains in-frame clones alone and is incomplete. The sample lists 150,000 or so clones, around 78% seen once, with more than 0.8% in the top ten. What was sequenced was PBMCs. All receptors derive from a woman in her forties in good health and CMV-seronegative.

This sequence joins TRBV5-4 and TRBJ1-1; D is uncertain. The germline V gene encodes CDR1 SGHNT and CDR2 YYREEE (reference sequence). The CDR3 loop spans 16 amino acids. Deletions cut 2 bases from V and 0 bases from J, with 14 bases between. In nucleotides, the CDR3 is TGTGCCAGCAGCTTTGCCGTCCCGAGTATGAACACTGAAGCTTTCTTT. Its translation is CASSFAVPSMNTEAFF. The full variable domain, in which reference TRBV5-4 and TRBJ1-1 provide the parts outside the CDR3, is ETGVTQSPTHLIKTRGQQVTLRCSSQSGHNTVSWYQQALGQGPQFIFQYYREEENGRGNFPPRFSGLQFPNYSSELNVNALELDDSALYLCASSFAVPSMNTEAFFGQGTRLTVV.

This rearrangement joins TRBV18 to TRBJ1-4; TRBD1 matches at 9 bases. V dropped 3 bases and J dropped 4; count of bases not matched to a gene: 6. The CDR3 extends over 16 amino acids. Germline loops: CDR1 KGHSH, CDR2 LQKENI. CDR3 sequence (DNA): TGTGCCAGCTCACCGGGACAGGGACCTTTTAATGAAAAACTGTTTTTT. This translates into CASSPGQGPFNEKLFF.

V usage is TRBV9 and J usage is TRBJ2-7; 10 bases fit TRBD1. The V segment lost 4 bases and the J segment 2 bases; nucleotides outside the gene matches: 6. CDR1 is SGDLS and CDR2 is YYNGEE in the germline V gene. CDR3 length: 15 residues. CDR3 bases: TGTGCCAGCAGCATAGGACAGGGGGGCCCCTACGAGCAGTACTTC. Translated, it gives CASSIGQGGPYEQYF. Using reference TRBV9 and TRBJ2-7 for the parts outside the CDR3, the full variable domain is DSGVTQTPKHLITATGQRVTLRCSPRSGDLSVYWYQQSLDQGLQFLIQYYNGEERAKGNILERFSAQQFPDLHSELNLSSLELGDSALYFCASSIGQGGPYEQYFGPGTRLTVT.

The chain links TRBV7-2 to TRBJ2-5; 9 nucleotides line up with TRBD2. J lost 2 bases, V lost 0 bases, and 4 bases had no gene match. CDR1 SGHTA and CDR2 FQGNSA come from the germline V gene. The CDR3 length is 16 residues. CDR3 DNA sequence: TGTGCCAGCAGCTTAGCATGGACTAGCGAGCAAGAGACCCAGTACTTC. It is translated as CASSLAWTSEQETQYF.

The V call is TRBV27, the J call TRBJ2-7; 8 nucleotides match TRBD1. Germline CDR1 is MNHEY and CDR2 is SMNVEV (reference sequence). The CDR3 has 17 residues. Trimming took 6 bases from V and 2 from J; bases not matched to a gene: 15. The CDR3 bases are TGTGCCAGCAGCCATCTTACAGGGGGAGATCTCCCCTACGAGCAGTACTTC. Translated, it gives CASSHLTGGDLPYEQYF.

Only one count was recorded for this clone. The V and J genes are TRBV28 and TRBJ2-3, with D possibly matching TRBD2 (5 bases). The V end was cut by 8 bases, the J end by 2 bases, with 14 bases between. Germline CDR1 and CDR2: MDHEN and SYDVKM. This CDR3 region has 14 residues. CDR3 sequence (DNA): TGTGCCAGCGCCCGCAGCGGACTCACAGATACGCAGTATTTT. Translating gives CASARSGLTDTQYF.

V usage is TRBV11-3 and J usage is TRBJ1-1, with D possibly being TRBD1 (6 bases). This CDR3 contains 16 residues. The germline gives CDR1 SGHNT, CDR2 YENEEA. Trimming took off 1 base at V and 3 bases at J, with 15 bases between the two ends. The CDR3 bases are TGTGCCAGCAGCTTAGCGCTAAGGACAGTTGACACTGAAGCTTTCTTT. Protein sequence: CASSLALRTVDTEAFF.

This clone appeared once. V and J are TRBV11-2 and TRBJ1-1; D perhaps matches TRBD1 (6 bases). CDR1 is SGHAT, CDR2 FQNNGV, per germline. Trimming cost V 3 bases and J 2 bases, with 10 bases left between them. CDR3 length: 14 residues. Here the CDR3 reads CASSFRQANTEAFF. The DNA of the CDR3 is TGTGCCAGCAGCTTCCGACAGGCCAACACTGAAGCTTTCTTT.

The V and J genes are TRBV2 and TRBJ2-5; 11 nucleotides line up with TRBD2. Germline loops: CDR1 SNHLY, CDR2 FYNNEI. This CDR3 has 17 amino acids. V dropped 5 bases and J dropped 1; count of bases not matched to a gene: 9. The CDR3 sequence is CASSYSGRVSIQETQYF. CDR3 nucleotides: TGTGCCAGCAGTTATAGCGGGAGGGTTTCTATCCAAGAGACCCAGTACTTC. The variable domain in full, with the rest retrieved from reference TRBV2 and TRBJ2-5, is EPEVTQTPSHQVTQMGQEVILRCVPISNHLYFYWYRQILGQKVEFLVSFYNNEISEKSEIFDDQFSVERPDGSNFTLKIRSTKLEDSAMYFCASSYSGRVSIQETQYFGPGTRLLVL.

V and J are TRBV29-1 and TRBJ1-1; TRBD1 aligns across 10 bases. Germline trimming cut 2 bases from V and 4 bases from J; bases unmatched to any gene: 10. Per germline, CDR1 SQVTM and CDR2 ANQGSEA. This CDR3 is 16 amino acids long. CDR3: CSVERGSRTGGTEAFF. CDR3 DNA: TGCAGCGTTGAACGAGGGAGTAGGACAGGGGGCACTGAAGCTTTCTTT. The complete variable domain, with remaining parts taken from reference TRBV29-1 and TRBJ1-1, reads SAVISQKPSRDICQRGTSLTIQCQVDSQVTMMFWYRQQPGQSLTLIATANQGSEATYESGFVIDKFPISRPNLTFSTLTVSNMSPEDSSIYLCSVERGSRTGGTEAFFGQGTRLTVV.

The chain uses TRBV30 and TRBJ1-4, with unresolved D. The germline gives CDR1 GTSNPN, CDR2 SVGIG (reference sequence). There are 15 residues in the CDR3. The V end was cut by 2 bases, the J end by 4 bases, with 14 bases between. The CDR3 DNA follows: TGTGCCTGGAGTTACTTGCAAGCGTTTAATGAAAAACTGTTTTTT. Translated: CAWSYLQAFNEKLFF.

This clone was counted once. The chain carries TRBV28 and TRBJ1-1; TRBD1 is a possible D gene (5 bases). Trimming pared 5 bases from V and 4 bases from J, leaving 11 bases between. The germline V gene has CDR1 MDHEN and CDR2 SYDVKM. This CDR3 has 13 residues. The CDR3 DNA reads TGTGCCAGCAGTCAGCTAAGGGGCACTGAAGCTTTCTTT. Translation: CASSQLRGTEAFF.

The chain combines TRBV5-1 with TRBJ2-3, with D possibly being TRBD1 (5 bases). From germline, CDR1 is SGHRS and CDR2 YFSETQ. Deletions cut 0 bases from V and 2 bases from J, with 16 bases between. CDR3 length: 17 amino acids. The CDR3 protein is CASSLDRTTSFTDTQYF. DNA of the CDR3: TGCGCCAGCAGCTTGGATCGGACAACGTCCTTCACAGATACGCAGTATTTT.

This chain joins TRBV7-9 and TRBJ1-2; 7 bases are shared with TRBD1. CDR3 size: 15 residues. V shed 5 bases and J 2 bases; nucleotides not matched to a gene: 8. Germline V gene data show CDR1 as SEHNR and CDR2 as FQNEAQ (reference sequence). The CDR3 is CASSAADRRNYGYTF. The CDR3 nucleotides are TGTGCCAGCAGCGCAGCGGACAGGAGGAACTATGGCTACACCTTC.

This chain uses TRBV6-5 with TRBJ2-1; TRBD2 is a possible D gene (6 bases). Per germline, CDR1 MNHEY and CDR2 SVGAGI. The CDR3 sequence is 13 residues long. Trimming removed 7 bases at V and 6 bases at J, with 13 bases between. DNA of the CDR3: TGTGCCAGCAAGAGGGCGGGACTCAATGAGCAGTTCTTC. Residues: CASKRAGLNEQFF.

The genes are TRBV11-3 and TRBJ2-7, with D perhaps matching TRBD1 (5 bases). The germline V and J ends were trimmed by 3 bases and 5 bases, with 8 bases remaining between them. The CDR3 totals 12 residues. Germline CDR1 is SGHNT and CDR2 is YENEEA. The chain's CDR3 is CASSFLGDEQYF. The CDR3 coding sequence is TGTGCCAGCAGCTTCTTAGGGGACGAGCAGTACTTC. The whole variable domain, remainder taken from reference TRBV11-3 and TRBJ2-7, is EAGVVQSPRYKIIEKKQPVAFWCNPISGHNTLYWYLQNLGQGPELLIRYENEEAVDDSQLPKDRFSAERLKGVDSTLKIQPAELGDSAVYLCASSFLGDEQYFGPGTRLTVT.

The chain has TRBV6-1 and TRBJ1-2; the match to TRBD1 covers 9 bases. The CDR3 totals 16 residues. The germline gives CDR1 MNHNS, CDR2 SASEGT. V shed 3 bases and J 4 bases; nucleotides not matched to a gene: 9. CDR3: CASSDEDRGYFYGYTF. Here the CDR3 DNA reads TGTGCCAGCAGTGACGAGGACAGGGGATACTTCTATGGCTACACCTTC.

V and J are TRBV30 and TRBJ2-1; TRBD2 agrees at 10 bases. Germline assignment: CDR1 GTSNPN and CDR2 SVGIG (reference sequence). This CDR3 comprises 18 residues. V was clipped by 0 bases and J by 5 bases; unmatched bases: 13. The CDR3: CAWSVRVLGLAEDNEQFF. For the CDR3, the DNA is TGTGCCTGGAGTGTACGGGTTTTAGGACTAGCGGAAGACAATGAGCAGTTCTTC.

The rearrangement uses TRBV2 and TRBJ1-1; TRBD1 matches at 7 bases. The germline V gene encodes CDR1 SNHLY and CDR2 FYNNEI. CDR3 length equals 14 residues. After removal of 5 bases from V and 4 bases from J, the junction contained 7 bases not matched to a gene. The CDR3 DNA follows: TGTGCCAGCAGTAAAACAGGGGACAGCACTGAAGCTTTCTTT. Translating it yields CASSKTGDSTEAFF.

This clone was seen just once. The chain couples TRBV28 to TRBJ1-2, with 8 bases identical to TRBD1. Germline V gene data show CDR1 as MDHEN and CDR2 as SYDVKM. V lost 2 bases, J lost 2 bases, and 4 bases stayed unmatched. The CDR3 loop spans 15 amino acids. The CDR3 region is CASSLPRQGNYGYTF. The CDR3 coding sequence is TGTGCCAGCAGTTTACCGAGACAGGGGAACTATGGCTACACCTTC.

Comment on this clone: A junction end diverges from the germline sequence, so it may reflect a read error. In the same sample, other DNA sequences code for this CDR3. The chain uses TRBV5-1 and TRBJ1-1; 9 bases match TRBD1. Per the germline V gene, CDR1 is SGHRS and CDR2 is YFSETQ. The CDR3 has 14 amino acids. The CDR3 DNA follows: TGTGCCAGCAGCTACAGGGGGCGGATCACTGAAGCTTTCTTT. Encoded protein: CASSYRGRITEAFF.